These T cell receptor beta chains were read from a single sample in a study of blood T cell repertoires in COVID-19. Produced via immunoSEQ multiplex PCR; TCRdb's table is partial and in-frame only. This table holds around 140,000 clones, 85% to 90% found once. Input material: peripheral blood. These receptors came from a man aged 50 to 59 with active or convalescent COVID-19. Both conserved end residues are part of each CDR3. D genes are given only for firm matches. The size of a clone is reported for some rows only, either as once, few or many, or as a class for expanded clones.

j_call: TRBJ2-7; d_call: TRBD1; clone_size: .; v_call: TRBV5-1; cdr3_aa: CASSLGQGGNEQYF; cdr3_nt: TGCGCCAGCAGCTTGGGACAGGGTGGCAACGAGCAGTACTTC
j_call: TRBJ2-7; d_call: TRBD2; clone_size: .; v_call: TRBV5-6; cdr3_aa: CASSRSGAHHEQYF; cdr3_nt: TGTGCCAGCAGCCGGAGCGGGGCCCACCACGAGCAGTACTTC
j_call: TRBJ2-2; d_call: .; clone_size: .; v_call: TRBV10-3; cdr3_aa: CAISSAAGAGELFF; cdr3_nt: TGTGCCATCTCTTCGGCGGCCGGTGCCGGGGAGCTGTTTTTT
j_call: TRBJ1-1; d_call: TRBD1; clone_size: .; v_call: TRBV4-1; cdr3_aa: CASSRLGQGTNAAFF; cdr3_nt: TGCGCCAGCAGCCGATTGGGACAGGGGACGAACGCCGCTTTCTTT
j_call: TRBJ1-1; d_call: .; clone_size: .; v_call: TRBV18; cdr3_aa: CASSPSGEGSNTEAFF; cdr3_nt: TGTGCCAGCTCACCATCGGGGGAGGGGTCTAACACTGAAGCTTTCTTT
j_call: TRBJ2-3; d_call: .; clone_size: .; v_call: TRBV5-1; cdr3_aa: CASSLVTGLPTDTQYF; cdr3_nt: TGCGCCAGCAGCCTAGTAACGGGACTCCCCACAGATACGCAGTATTTT
j_call: TRBJ1-3; d_call: .; clone_size: .; v_call: TRBV9; cdr3_aa: CASSLSGTFDNTIYF; cdr3_nt: TGTGCCAGCAGCCTTTCCGGGACTTTTGACAACACCATATATTTT
j_call: TRBJ1-3; d_call: .; clone_size: .; v_call: TRBV6-5; cdr3_aa: CASSYSRGGNTIYF; cdr3_nt: TGTGCCAGCAGTTACTCGAGGGGGGGAAACACCATATATTTT
j_call: TRBJ2-7; d_call: .; clone_size: .; v_call: TRBV5-1; cdr3_aa: CASSLTLGDIYEQYF; cdr3_nt: TGCGCCAGCAGCTTGACCCTCGGGGACATCTACGAGCAGTACTTC
j_call: TRBJ1-2; d_call: TRBD1; clone_size: .; v_call: TRBV27; cdr3_aa: CASRRTGGNYGYTF; cdr3_nt: TGTGCCAGCAGAAGGACAGGGGGAAACTATGGCTACACCTTC
j_call: TRBJ1-2; d_call: .; clone_size: .; v_call: TRBV3-1/TRBV3-2; cdr3_aa: CASSHLPGRDNGYTF; cdr3_nt: TGTGCCAGCAGCCACCTTCCCGGACGGGACAATGGCTACACCTTC
j_call: TRBJ1-1; d_call: .; clone_size: .; v_call: TRBV29-1; cdr3_aa: CSVARATEAFF; cdr3_nt: TGCAGCGTTGCCAGGGCCACTGAAGCTTTCTTT
j_call: TRBJ2-3; d_call: TRBD2; clone_size: .; v_call: TRBV4-1; cdr3_aa: CASSPHGTSGKDTQYF; cdr3_nt: TGCGCCAGCAGCCCACACGGAACTAGCGGGAAGGATACGCAGTATTTT
j_call: TRBJ2-3; d_call: .; clone_size: .; v_call: TRBV5-1; cdr3_aa: CASSRLTVRNTGNTDTQYF; cdr3_nt: TGCGCCAGCAGCCGGTTGACCGTTAGAAATACGGGAAACACAGATACGCAGTATTTT
j_call: TRBJ1-1; d_call: .; clone_size: .; v_call: TRBV6-5; cdr3_aa: CASTSGRGTEAFF; cdr3_nt: TGTGCCAGCACATCCGGGAGGGGTACTGAAGCTTTCTTT
j_call: TRBJ2-1; d_call: .; clone_size: .; v_call: TRBV19; cdr3_aa: CASRTGQGLGEQFF; cdr3_nt: TGTGCCAGTAGAACGGGACAGGGACTAGGGGAGCAGTTCTTC
j_call: TRBJ2-3; d_call: .; clone_size: .; v_call: TRBV20-1; cdr3_aa: CSASRSGNTDTQYF; cdr3_nt: TGCAGTGCTAGTAGGTCGGGGAATACAGATACGCAGTATTTT
j_call: TRBJ1-1; d_call: .; clone_size: .; v_call: TRBV18; cdr3_aa: CASTPTVENTEAFF; cdr3_nt: TGTGCCAGTACGCCGACAGTAGAGAACACTGAAGCTTTCTTT
j_call: TRBJ1-2; d_call: .; clone_size: .; v_call: TRBV4-3; cdr3_aa: CASSHGGLGYTF; cdr3_nt: TGCGCCAGCAGCCACGGAGGTCTTGGCTACACCTTC
j_call: TRBJ2-2; d_call: TRBD1; clone_size: .; v_call: TRBV11-3; cdr3_aa: CASSFRGQNTGELFF; cdr3_nt: TGTGCCAGCAGCTTCAGGGGGCAGAACACCGGGGAGCTGTTTTTT
j_call: TRBJ2-7; d_call: TRBD1; clone_size: .; v_call: TRBV27; cdr3_aa: CASSSPGQGPYEQYF; cdr3_nt: TGTGCCAGCAGTTCGCCGGGACAGGGGCCCTACGAGCAGTACTTC
j_call: TRBJ2-5; d_call: TRBD2; clone_size: .; v_call: TRBV10-3; cdr3_aa: CAISESTSGEEETQYF; cdr3_nt: TGTGCCATCAGTGAGTCGACTAGCGGGGAGGAGGAGACCCAGTACTTC
j_call: TRBJ2-1; d_call: .; clone_size: .; v_call: TRBV30; cdr3_aa: CAWRSQYEQFF; cdr3_nt: TGTGCCTGGAGGTCCCAGTACGAGCAGTTCTTC
j_call: TRBJ2-2; d_call: .; clone_size: .; v_call: TRBV5-1; cdr3_aa: CATTPTSGVAGELFF; cdr3_nt: TGCGCCACCACTCCGACCTCAGGGGTTGCCGGGGAGCTGTTTTTT
j_call: TRBJ2-7; d_call: TRBD2; clone_size: .; v_call: TRBV4-1; cdr3_aa: CASSPGLAGVYEQYF; cdr3_nt: TGCGCCAGCAGCCCCGGACTAGCGGGAGTCTACGAGCAGTACTTC
j_call: TRBJ1-2; d_call: .; clone_size: .; v_call: TRBV18; cdr3_aa: CASSIADTGYGYTF; cdr3_nt: TGTGCCAGCTCAATCGCGGACACTGGATATGGCTACACCTTC
j_call: TRBJ2-1; d_call: .; clone_size: few; v_call: TRBV7-9; cdr3_aa: CASSPHTRRANEQFF; cdr3_nt: TGTGCCAGCAGCCCACACACAAGGCGGGCCAATGAGCAGTTCTTC
j_call: TRBJ2-1; d_call: TRBD2; clone_size: .; v_call: TRBV10-1; cdr3_aa: CASSEWTSGGLIYEQFF; cdr3_nt: TGCGCCAGCAGTGAGTGGACTAGCGGGGGCCTGATCTATGAGCAGTTCTTC
j_call: TRBJ1-1; d_call: .; clone_size: .; v_call: TRBV7-2; cdr3_aa: CASSPVGGVVTEAFF; cdr3_nt: TGTGCCAGCAGCCCAGTGGGAGGGGTGGTCACTGAAGCTTTCTTT
j_call: TRBJ1-5; d_call: .; clone_size: .; v_call: TRBV2; cdr3_aa: CASSPTQVSNQPQHF; cdr3_nt: TGTGCCAGCAGTCCGACCCAGGTTAGCAATCAGCCCCAGCATTTT
j_call: TRBJ2-7; d_call: TRBD1; clone_size: .; v_call: TRBV29-1; cdr3_aa: CSVGRTGASYEQYF; cdr3_nt: TGCAGCGTTGGGAGGACAGGAGCTTCCTACGAGCAGTACTTC
j_call: TRBJ1-1; d_call: .; clone_size: .; v_call: TRBV18; cdr3_aa: CASSPNPGFSTEAFF; cdr3_nt: TGTGCCAGCTCACCAAACCCAGGGTTTAGCACTGAAGCTTTCTTT
j_call: TRBJ2-3; d_call: TRBD2; clone_size: .; v_call: TRBV28; cdr3_aa: CASSQHGGLAGDTQYF; cdr3_nt: TGTGCCAGCAGTCAACACGGGGGACTAGCGGGAGATACGCAGTATTTT
j_call: TRBJ1-6; d_call: .; clone_size: .; v_call: TRBV19; cdr3_aa: CASRGGAGAQFTLHF; cdr3_nt: TGTGCCAGCCGCGGGGGGGCAGGGGCACAATTCACCCTCCACTTT
j_call: TRBJ1-5; d_call: .; clone_size: few; v_call: TRBV4-3; cdr3_aa: CASSQGRGDQPQHF; cdr3_nt: TGCGCCAGCAGCCAAGGTAGGGGCGATCAGCCCCAGCATTTT
j_call: TRBJ1-6; d_call: TRBD1; clone_size: .; v_call: TRBV7-6; cdr3_aa: CASSLDRGSPLHF; cdr3_nt: TGTGCCAGCAGCTTGGACAGGGGTTCACCCCTCCACTTT
j_call: TRBJ1-2; d_call: .; clone_size: .; v_call: TRBV6-2/TRBV6-3; cdr3_aa: CASSFRPGYGYTF; cdr3_nt: TGTGCCAGCAGTTTCAGACCAGGATATGGCTACACCTTC
j_call: TRBJ1-6; d_call: .; clone_size: .; v_call: TRBV19; cdr3_aa: CASSISDSYNSPLHF; cdr3_nt: TGTGCCAGTAGTATATCGGACAGCTATAATTCACCCCTCCACTTT